The present entry profiles one T cell receptor beta chain with its context. The V gene's germline CDR1 is SNHLY and CDR2 FYNNEI. The CDR3 totals 12 residues. Trimming stripped 2 bases from V and 8 bases from J, with 7 bases between. The data belong to a study of early stage breast cancer tumors. Libraries were prepared by immunoSEQ multiplex PCR; TCRdb keeps only in-frame clonotypes and omits some of them. The table includes more than 65,000 clones, less than 90% detected once. Sequencing input: blood. This clonotype was obtained from a middle-aged person with breast cancer. V gene TRBV2 combines with J gene TRBJ1-3, with unresolved D. The CDR3, as DNA: TGTGCCAGCAGTGAAAACTGGGACACCATATATTTT. Amino acids: CASSENWDTIYF.